The 17 T cell receptor beta chains given below trace back to one sample, sequenced in a study of T cell repertoires in cytomegalovirus infection. MiXCR, applied by TCRdb to the reads, yields one record per CDR3 protein. The sample has approximately 50,000 distinct CDR3 sequences, 20% to 25% seen once. The antigens for these receptors are not known. The sequences come from CD8+ T cells from cultured PBMCs, collected from culture after CMV antigen stimulation. The receptors stem from a human donor in good health (CMV status not recorded). Some clones in this sample may be carry-over from other donors' samples.

This clonotype was detected only a few times. The chain recombines TRBV5-1 with TRBJ2-7; 10 nucleotides match TRBD1. CDR1 SGHRS and CDR2 YFSETQ come from the germline V gene. This CDR3 spans 16 amino acids. Germline trimming cut 4 bases from V and 5 bases from J; bases unmatched to any gene: 12. For the CDR3, the DNA is TGCGCCAGCAGCGCAACAGCCGGGACAGGGGCAGACGAGCAGTACTTC. Amino acid sequence: CASSATAGTGADEQYF.

The J gene is TRBJ1-5, the V gene TRBV7-9; the D gene is possibly TRBD1 (5 bases). Germline CDR1 SEHNR, CDR2 FQNEAQ (reference sequence). The CDR3 loop spans 14 amino acids. The germline V and J ends were trimmed by 5 bases and 0 bases, with 8 bases remaining between them. This CDR3 is CASSRTGSNQPQHF. CDR3 nucleotides: TGTGCCAGCAGCCGTACAGGTAGCAATCAGCCCCAGCATTTT.

This clonotype came up a few times. V usage is TRBV20-1 and J usage is TRBJ2-7; 7 positions match TRBD2. Germline CDR1 and CDR2: DFQATT and SNEGSKA (reference sequence). This CDR3 is 13 amino acids long. V lost 6 bases, J lost 1 base, and 6 bases stayed unmatched. As DNA, the CDR3 is TGCAGTGCCCTGACGGGGGGATCCTACGAGCAGTACTTC. It translates to CSALTGGSYEQYF.

This clonotype was seen at least ten times. This chain links TRBV6-2 or TRBV6-3 with TRBJ2-1; perhaps TRBD2 as D (7 bases). CDR3 length: 15 residues. Per the germline V gene, CDR1 is MNHEY and CDR2 is SVGEGT. The ends were cut back, 4 bases at V and 2 bases at J, with 12 bases in the middle. The CDR3, as DNA: TGTGCCAGCAGTTGGGCGGGGGCGACCTACAATGAGCAGTTCTTC. Encoded protein: CASSWAGATYNEQFF.

This clonotype was counted only a few times. The chain carries TRBV19 and TRBJ2-1; 13 bases agree with TRBD2. V lost 8 bases and J lost 0; bases outside the gene matches: 4. CDR1 LNHDA and CDR2 SQIVND come from the germline V gene (reference sequence). CDR3 length equals 16 residues. CDR3 coding DNA: TGTGCCAGTGGGGGACTAGCGGGGAGCTCCTACAATGAGCAGTTCTTC. As protein: CASGGLAGSSYNEQFF.

The rearrangement uses TRBV7-9 and TRBJ2-2; TRBD2 aligns across 14 bases. Trimming cost V 5 bases and J 2 bases; bases outside gene matches: 10. This CDR3 has 19 amino acids. Per the germline V gene, CDR1 is SEHNR and CDR2 is FQNEAQ (reference sequence). The CDR3 here is CASSARTSGGSLNTGELFF. The DNA for the CDR3 is TGTGCCAGCAGCGCAAGGACTAGCGGGGGGTCCCTTAACACCGGGGAGCTGTTTTTT.

This chain links TRBV6-1 with TRBJ2-1; maybe TRBD1 (6 bases). Germline V lookup: CDR1 MNHNS, CDR2 SASEGT. The CDR3 spans 13 residues. V lost 7 bases to trimming and J lost 15 bases, with 22 bases between them. DNA for the CDR3: TGTGCCAGCACCAAATCCGGGACAAATAATGCGTTCTTC. Encoded protein: CASTKSGTNNAFF.

The table lists this clonotype with many counts. The chain has TRBV6-2 or TRBV6-3 and TRBJ2-1; the match to TRBD2 covers 7 bases. The length of the CDR3 is 15 residues. The germline V gene encodes CDR1 MNHEY and CDR2 SVGEGT. V gave up 5 bases and J gave up 4 bases; unmatched junction bases: 8. In DNA form, the CDR3 reads TGTGCCAGCAGTATAAGGGAGGGCCCTTACAATGAGCAGTTCTTC. This encodes CASSIREGPYNEQFF.

The chain employs TRBV6-8 and TRBJ2-3; D remains ambiguous. The germline V gene has CDR1 MNHGY and CDR2 SAAAGT. The length of the CDR3 is 15 residues. V shed 7 bases and J shed 2 bases, with 16 bases lying between them. The CDR3: CASNLAPGYTDTQYF. The CDR3 nucleotides are TGTGCCAGCAACCTTGCGCCAGGCTACACAGATACGCAGTATTTT.

The rearrangement uses TRBV11-2 and TRBJ2-5; weak D call: TRBD2 (6 bases). Germline-derived CDR1 and CDR2 are SGHAT and FQNNGV. The V end lost 6 bases, the J end lost 2 bases, and 13 bases lay between the germline ends. The CDR3 is made up of 14 amino acids. The CDR3 coding sequence is TGTGCCAGCAGGGCCTGGGGGAGGCAAGAGACCCAGTACTTC. This sequence encodes CASRAWGRQETQYF. Looking up the rest from reference TRBV11-2 and TRBJ2-5 gives the full variable domain: EAGVAQSPRYKIIEKRQSVAFWCNPISGHATLYWYQQILGQGPKLLIQFQNNGVVDDSQLPKDRFSAERLKGVDSTLKIQPAKLEDSAVYLCASRAWGRQETQYFGPGTRLLVL.

This chain uses TRBV12-3 or TRBV12-4 with TRBJ2-3; D remains unclear. The CDR3 is 13 amino acids. Trimming pared 5 bases from V and 3 bases from J, leaving 9 bases between. CDR3: CASSPGVTDTQYF. The CDR3 bases are TGTGCCAGCAGTCCCGGAGTTACAGATACGCAGTATTTT.

This clonotype was found a few times. The J gene is TRBJ2-7, the V gene TRBV6-2 or TRBV6-3; 11 bases line up with TRBD2. Germline V gene data show CDR1 as MNHEY and CDR2 as SVGEGT. The V gene end was trimmed by 5 bases and the J gene end by 6 bases; junction bases not matched to a gene: 15. The CDR3 sequence is 17 residues long. The CDR3 sequence: CASSTLGTSGPLGEQYF. Here the CDR3 DNA reads TGTGCCAGCAGTACCCTCGGGACTAGCGGCCCCCTCGGCGAGCAGTACTTC.

This clonotype came up a few times. V is TRBV20-1 and J is TRBJ2-7; D is ambiguous. Germline CDR1 DFQATT, CDR2 SNEGSKA (reference sequence). The CDR3 covers 12 residues. With 1 base removed from V and 5 bases from J, the gap between germline ends came to 9 bases. The chain's CDR3 is CSARGASHEQYF. Written as DNA, the CDR3 is TGCAGTGCTAGAGGCGCGTCCCACGAGCAGTACTTC.

The chain carries TRBV7-2 and TRBJ1-3; D is unclear. This CDR3 spans 14 amino acids. Per germline, CDR1 SGHTA and CDR2 FQGNSA. Trimming cost V 2 bases and J 0 bases, with 5 bases left between them. The CDR3 sequence is CASSLSDSGNTIYF. The CDR3 DNA reads TGTGCCAGCAGCTTATCGGACTCTGGAAACACCATATATTTT.

This clonotype was seen at least ten times. The chain links TRBV27 to TRBJ2-7; no firm D call. Germline V gene lookup returns CDR1 MNHEY and CDR2 SMNVEV (reference sequence). CDR3 size: 11 residues. Trimming took 5 bases from V and 2 from J, leaving 4 bases between them. CDR3 sequence: CASSTPYEQYF. The CDR3 bases are TGTGCCAGCAGTACCCCCTACGAGCAGTACTTC.

This chain links TRBV7-2 with TRBJ1-1; 7 bases map to TRBD1. The V gene end was trimmed by 2 bases and the J gene end by 1 base; junction bases not matched to a gene: 7. This CDR3 spans 16 amino acids. The germline V gene encodes CDR1 SGHTA and CDR2 FQGNSA. CDR3 protein: CASSLNRGRRNTEAFF. CDR3 DNA sequence: TGTGCCAGCAGCTTAAACAGGGGCAGGAGGAACACTGAAGCTTTCTTT.

CDR3: CASSLVAGGKPNYGYTF. The CDR3 DNA sequence: TGTGCCAGCAGCTTAGTGGCAGGGGGCAAACCGAACTATGGCTACACCTTC. The chain employs TRBV7-2 and TRBJ1-2; TRBD1 agrees at 8 bases. The CDR3 extends over 17 amino acids. The V gene end was trimmed by 1 base and the J gene end by 2 bases; junction bases not matched to a gene: 9. Germline lookup yields CDR1 SGHTA and CDR2 FQGNSA.